These 14 T cell receptor beta chains share one sample of origin, sequenced in a study of beta chain features in type 1 diabetes. The isolated RNA, all of it, was reverse transcribed, so expressed TCRB transcripts were what got sequenced. TCRdb's copy holds only in-frame clones and misses some; the assay was immunoSEQ multiplex PCR. In the table there are about 220,000 clones, under 13% of which are singletons. Sequenced: central memory CD4+ T cells from blood. Source of these receptors: a man aged 18 to 30 in good health.

This clone was detected many times. The chain combines TRBV7-2 with TRBJ2-3, with 10 bases aligning to TRBD2. This CDR3 is 14 amino acids long. Per the germline V gene, CDR1 is SGHTA and CDR2 is FQGNSA. V dropped 1 base and J dropped 9; count of bases not matched to a gene: 4. This chain's CDR3 is CASSLGLAGETQYF. The CDR3 coding sequence is TGTGCCAGCAGCTTAGGCCTAGCGGGAGAGACGCAGTATTTT. Variable domain in full (rest from reference TRBV7-2 and TRBJ2-3): GAGVSQSPSNKVTEKGKDVELRCDPISGHTALYWYRQSLGQGLEFLIYFQGNSAPDKSGLPSDRFSAERTGGSVSTLTIQRTQQEDSAVYLCASSLGLAGETQYFGPGTRLTVL.

This clone showed up just a few times. A read error is possible here, since a much larger clone lies one base away. The CDR3 DNA sequence: TGTGCCAGCAGCCGGGACAGCTACAATGAGCAGTTCTTC. Protein sequence: CASSRDSYNEQFF. The chain combines TRBV5-4 with TRBJ2-1, with 7 bases aligning to TRBD1. V gave up 4 bases and J gave up 3 bases; unmatched junction bases: 1. The CDR3 extends over 13 amino acids. Germline V gives CDR1 SGHNT, CDR2 YYREEE (reference sequence). Variable domain in full (rest from reference TRBV5-4 and TRBJ2-1): ETGVTQSPTHLIKTRGQQVTLRCSSQSGHNTVSWYQQALGQGPQFIFQYYREEENGRGNFPPRFSGLQFPNYSSELNVNALELDDSALYLCASSRDSYNEQFFGPGTRLTVL.

This clone appeared many times. The V call is TRBV4-3, the J call TRBJ2-2, with 12 bases lining up with TRBD2. Trimming at V came to 8 bases and at J to 4 bases, leaving 8 bases not matched to a gene. The CDR3 runs 16 residues. Germline V gene data show CDR1 as LGHNA and CDR2 as YSLEER. The CDR3 DNA follows: TGCGCCAGCTCTCCTAGCGGGAGGGCCCGCACCGGGGAGCTGTTTTTT. This gives the protein CASSPSGRARTGELFF.

This chain joins TRBV2 and TRBJ2-1; the match to TRBD1 covers 7 bases. V gave up 8 bases and J gave up 5 bases; unmatched junction bases: 3. The length of the CDR3 is 12 residues. Germline V gene lookup returns CDR1 SNHLY and CDR2 FYNNEI. CDR3 amino acids: CASDRENNEQFF. CDR3 in DNA: TGTGCCAGCGACAGGGAAAACAATGAGCAGTTCTTC.

The chain is built from TRBV7-8 and TRBJ2-1; tentatively, D is TRBD1 or TRBD2 (5 bases each). V lost 5 bases to trimming and J lost 4 bases, with 27 bases between them. CDR1 is SGHVS, CDR2 FQNEAQ, per germline. The CDR3 length is 19 residues. CDR3 sequence reads: CASSPVTRGAENWYNEQFF. CDR3 sequence (DNA): TGTGCCAGCAGCCCTGTTACGCGAGGGGCCGAAAATTGGTACAATGAGCAGTTCTTC.

This clone was detected a few times. V is TRBV30 and J is TRBJ2-3, with TRBD2 matching 9 bases. Germline lookup yields CDR1 GTSNPN and CDR2 SVGIG (reference sequence). Trimming took 1 base from V and 4 from J; bases not matched to a gene: 9. This CDR3 region has 16 residues. The CDR3 nucleotides read TGTGCCTGGAGTGCCCTGGGACTAGCCAGGGCAGATACGCAGTATTTT. As protein: CAWSALGLARADTQYF.

The chain uses TRBV4-1 and TRBJ2-3; 11 bases are shared with TRBD2. The V gene's germline CDR1 is MGHRA and CDR2 YSYEKL. V was clipped by 1 base and J by 6 bases; unmatched bases: 6. The CDR3 loop spans 16 amino acids. The CDR3 protein is CASSQVLAGGSDTQYF. CDR3 sequence (DNA): TGCGCCAGCAGCCAAGTTTTAGCGGGAGGGTCGGATACGCAGTATTTT.

CDR3 loop: CASSSTGTNEKLFF. DNA of the CDR3: TGTGCCAGCAGTTCGACAGGGACTAATGAAAAACTGTTTTTT. The chain combines TRBV28 with TRBJ1-4, with 7 bases identical to TRBD1. The junction had 1 base not matched to a gene; V was cut back by 4 bases and J by 2 bases. Germline V gene data show CDR1 as MDHEN and CDR2 as SYDVKM. CDR3 length: 14 amino acids.

V and J are TRBV12-5 and TRBJ2-1, with TRBD2 identical over 8 bases. Trimming at V came to 6 bases and at J to 7 bases, leaving 11 bases not matched to a gene. The CDR3 totals 15 residues. Germline CDR1 and CDR2: LGHNT and FRNRAP. CDR3 sequence: CASGWGLAGRNEQFF. The CDR3, as DNA: TGTGCTAGTGGCTGGGGGCTAGCGGGCCGGAATGAGCAGTTCTTC.

V gene TRBV7-2 combines with J gene TRBJ2-5, with D perhaps matching TRBD1 (6 bases). The CDR3 has 14 residues. Germline CDR1 SGHTA, CDR2 FQGNSA. Trimming removed 5 bases from V and 2 bases from J, with 12 bases in between. The CDR3 loop reads CASSDGTKQETQYF. The CDR3 DNA is TGTGCCAGCAGCGACGGGACAAAACAAGAGACCCAGTACTTC.

This clone was picked up a small number of times. The gene calls are TRBV18 and TRBJ2-2, with D uncertain. The CDR3 is made up of 15 amino acids. In germline, CDR1 is KGHSH, CDR2 LQKENI. The ends were cut back, 4 bases at V and 6 bases at J, with 15 bases in the middle. The CDR3 spells CASSRRWDRAGELFF. As DNA, the CDR3 is TGTGCCAGCTCACGCCGGTGGGATCGGGCCGGGGAGCTGTTTTTT.

This clone has a handful of counts. As DNA, the CDR3 is TGTGCCAGCTCCCCCCAAGCGGGAGGATATGACGAGCAGTACTTC. Translating gives CASSPQAGGYDEQYF. The V and J genes are TRBV18 and TRBJ2-7, with 9 bases aligning to TRBD2. Trimming cost V 6 bases and J 5 bases; bases outside gene matches: 11. CDR3 length: 15 amino acids. CDR1 KGHSH and CDR2 LQKENI come from the germline V gene.

This sequence joins TRBV19 and TRBJ2-1; 12 nucleotides align to TRBD2. V gave up 2 bases and J gave up 3 bases; unmatched junction bases: 2. The CDR3 runs to 16 residues. CDR1 and CDR2 from the germline V gene are LNHDA and SQIVND (reference sequence). The CDR3 sequence is CASSILAGGGYNEQFF. Here the CDR3 DNA reads TGTGCCAGTAGTATACTAGCGGGAGGGGGCTACAATGAGCAGTTCTTC.

This clone has just one count. V gene TRBV5-1 combines with J gene TRBJ1-5; D gene uncertain. The CDR3 spans 14 residues. V was shortened by 0 bases and J by 6 bases, with 10 bases between the two germline ends. Germline values: CDR1 SGHRS, CDR2 YFSETQ. The CDR3 here is CASSLEAGSQPQHF. The DNA of the CDR3 is TGCGCCAGCAGCTTGGAGGCAGGTAGTCAGCCCCAGCATTTT.